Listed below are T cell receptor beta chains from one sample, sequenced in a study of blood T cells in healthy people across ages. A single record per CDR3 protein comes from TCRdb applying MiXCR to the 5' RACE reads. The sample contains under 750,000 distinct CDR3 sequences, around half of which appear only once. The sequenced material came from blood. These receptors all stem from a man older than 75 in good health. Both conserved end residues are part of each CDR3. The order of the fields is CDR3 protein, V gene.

CDR3 protein: CAASDRWEQFF; V gene: TRBV24-1
CDR3 protein: CASSKAGSHVETQYF; V gene: TRBV5-8
CDR3 protein: CATQRGRTDTQYF; V gene: TRBV6-5
CDR3 protein: CAVSESTGNYGYTF; V gene: TRBV10-3
CDR3 protein: CASRLLAGGQFF; V gene: TRBV9
CDR3 protein: CASSRRGPMNTEAFF; V gene: TRBV5-1
CDR3 protein: CASSLALGVPGELFF; V gene: TRBV7-9
CDR3 protein: CAITAMGAVTEAFF; V gene: TRBV10-3
CDR3 protein: CASSYGTGGHEQYF; V gene: TRBV11-3
CDR3 protein: CASSQDLGQGANVLTF; V gene: TRBV4-3
CDR3 protein: CASSATGTGDTEAFF; V gene: TRBV2
CDR3 protein: CASSTDRYNEQFF; V gene: TRBV28
CDR3 protein: CASSYGGPQETQYF; V gene: TRBV6-6
CDR3 protein: CASSLNSGGSYERYF; V gene: TRBV7-2
CDR3 protein: CASAGPSHEQYF; V gene: TRBV18
CDR3 protein: CSARILAEHNRGGTQYF; V gene: TRBV20-1
CDR3 protein: CSVEDLRHGETQYF; V gene: TRBV29-1
CDR3 protein: CVSSRRDWGLGEQFF; V gene: TRBV5-1
CDR3 protein: CATQDSGGVNEQFF; V gene: TRBV10-3
CDR3 protein: CSVGQGPMETQYF; V gene: TRBV29-1
CDR3 protein: CSVLGQSTSLEQYF; V gene: TRBV29-1
CDR3 protein: CAWSDGGYTF; V gene: TRBV30
CDR3 protein: CASRQGQGSYEQYF; V gene: TRBV6-5
CDR3 protein: CASSSLAGVADTQYF; V gene: TRBV5-1
CDR3 protein: CASSLFSGGAKDEQFF; V gene: TRBV27
CDR3 protein: CSVVGTYNEKLFF; V gene: TRBV29-1
CDR3 protein: CASSRLWTVLGTDTQYF; V gene: TRBV11-2
CDR3 protein: CAISEYRGLQETQYF; V gene: TRBV10-3
CDR3 protein: CASSLATRAGHSSYEQYF; V gene: TRBV28
CDR3 protein: CASREDRASSYNEQFF; V gene: TRBV25-1
CDR3 protein: CASRGGTVGWEQYF; V gene: TRBV6-6
CDR3 protein: CASSPQGQEKKNHVLDTQYF; V gene: TRBV18
CDR3 protein: CASSARLALTRYF; V gene: TRBV6-5
CDR3 protein: CASSEVGGASSDTQYF; V gene: TRBV6-4
CDR3 protein: CAWSPTGAHTGELFF; V gene: TRBV30
CDR3 protein: CASSARGGLLNEQFF; V gene: TRBV7-9
CDR3 protein: CATSDLYREGVQFF; V gene: TRBV24-1
CDR3 protein: CASRPEGGLTDTQYF; V gene: TRBV6-1
CDR3 protein: CSARRTGGATNEKLFF; V gene: TRBV20-1
CDR3 protein: CSAGTSDETQYF; V gene: TRBV20-1
CDR3 protein: CASSPLIPGANVLTF; V gene: TRBV6-2/TRBV6-3
CDR3 protein: CASSLPDGGRDEQYF; V gene: TRBV11-1
CDR3 protein: CSAPSDTEAFF; V gene: TRBV20-1
CDR3 protein: CSARRPGLAGANYEQYF; V gene: TRBV20-1
CDR3 protein: CASTRTGGQDYHEQFF; V gene: TRBV6-1
CDR3 protein: CASSLGTRTDTQYF; V gene: TRBV7-7
CDR3 protein: CSATGTGNYEQYF; V gene: TRBV20-1
CDR3 protein: CSARDLSASGYEQYF; V gene: TRBV20-1
CDR3 protein: CASRPTGYSYEQYF; V gene: TRBV6-5
CDR3 protein: CAIGQGREQYF; V gene: TRBV10-3
CDR3 protein: CAIRGTEGYTF; V gene: TRBV10-3
CDR3 protein: CASSETSGRYEQYF; V gene: TRBV10-2
CDR3 protein: CSATTVSWDYGYTF; V gene: TRBV20-1